A selection of T cell receptor beta chains follows, all from one sample in a study of blood T cells in healthy people across ages. Each CDR3 protein gets one entry after TCRdb re-called the 5' RACE reads with MiXCR. The sample yields 800,000 to 950,000 distinct CDR3 sequences, roughly 35% seen once. The specimen was blood. The receptors were gathered from a man aged 18 to 30 in good health. The CDR3 runs from the conserved cysteine through the conserved F or W. Fields, in order: D gene, clone size, J gene, V gene, CDR3 protein, CDR3 DNA. D genes are given only for firm matches. The size entry is marked missing in some rows and otherwise reads once, few, many or a size class.

d_gene: .; abundance: many; j_gene: TRBJ2-5; v_gene: TRBV9; CDR3aa: CASSVEYRHGEQYF; CDR3nt: TGTGCCAGCAGCGTCGAATACCGCCACGGTGAGCAGTACTTC
d_gene: .; abundance: few; j_gene: TRBJ1-2; v_gene: TRBV20-1; CDR3aa: CSARLRQDELRGYTF; CDR3nt: TGCAGTGCTAGACTCAGACAGGACGAGTTACGTGGCTACACCTTC
d_gene: .; abundance: .; j_gene: TRBJ2-5; v_gene: TRBV5-1; CDR3aa: CASAGRGETQYF; CDR3nt: TGCGCCAGTGCAGGAAGAGGAGAGACCCAGTACTTC
d_gene: TRBD2; abundance: .; j_gene: TRBJ2-1; v_gene: TRBV29-1; CDR3aa: CSAERDLTSNEQFF; CDR3nt: TGCAGCGCTGAGCGGGACCTTACGTCCAATGAGCAGTTCTTC
d_gene: .; abundance: .; j_gene: TRBJ1-2; v_gene: TRBV5-6; CDR3aa: CASRRVYGNYGYTF; CDR3nt: TGTGCCAGCCGGAGGGTATATGGTAACTATGGCTACACCTTC
d_gene: .; abundance: few; j_gene: TRBJ2-3; v_gene: TRBV12-3/TRBV12-4; CDR3aa: CASSWGRSDTQYF; CDR3nt: TGTGCCAGCAGTTGGGGACGGTCCGATACGCAGTATTTT
d_gene: .; abundance: once; j_gene: TRBJ2-2; v_gene: TRBV4-3; CDR3aa: CASGVGLVPGELFF; CDR3nt: TGCGCCAGCGGGGTAGGGCTAGTTCCCGGGGAGCTGTTTTTT
d_gene: .; abundance: many; j_gene: TRBJ2-7; v_gene: TRBV29-1; CDR3aa: CSVDVSGQGAYEQYF; CDR3nt: TGCAGCGTTGATGTCAGTGGGCAGGGTGCCTACGAGCAGTACTTC
d_gene: .; abundance: .; j_gene: TRBJ2-7; v_gene: TRBV14; CDR3aa: CASSPFRQSYEQYF; CDR3nt: TGTGCCAGCAGCCCATTTCGACAGTCCTACGAGCAGTACTTC
d_gene: TRBD1; abundance: .; j_gene: TRBJ1-5; v_gene: TRBV12-3/TRBV12-4; CDR3aa: CASSRGQAASNQPQHF; CDR3nt: TGTGCCAGCAGTCGCGGACAGGCGGCGTCTAATCAGCCCCAGCATTTT
d_gene: TRBD1; abundance: .; j_gene: TRBJ2-5; v_gene: TRBV5-1; CDR3aa: CASSLEDRAVNEQYF; CDR3nt: TGCGCCAGCAGCTTGGAAGACAGGGCAGTTAATGAGCAGTACTTC
d_gene: .; abundance: .; j_gene: TRBJ2-4; v_gene: TRBV4-3; CDR3aa: CASSHSPTGPLYF; CDR3nt: TGCGCCAGCAGCCACTCCCCTACCGGGCCATTGTACTTC
d_gene: .; abundance: many; j_gene: TRBJ1-2; v_gene: TRBV12-3/TRBV12-4; CDR3aa: CASAGNYGYTF; CDR3nt: TGTGCCAGCGCCGGCAACTATGGCTACACCTTC
d_gene: .; abundance: .; j_gene: TRBJ2-3; v_gene: TRBV20-1; CDR3aa: CAWNQDITDTQYF; CDR3nt: TGTGCCTGGAACCAGGACATAACAGATACGCAGTATTTT
d_gene: .; abundance: .; j_gene: TRBJ2-7; v_gene: TRBV7-8; CDR3aa: CASTKVGDEQYF; CDR3nt: TGTGCCAGCACTAAAGTCGGGGACGAGCAGTACTTC
d_gene: TRBD1; abundance: many; j_gene: TRBJ2-7; v_gene: TRBV12-3/TRBV12-4; CDR3aa: CASTPGTGGYEQYF; CDR3nt: TGTGCCAGCACCCCCGGGACAGGGGGCTACGAGCAGTACTTC
d_gene: TRBD2; abundance: .; j_gene: TRBJ2-1; v_gene: TRBV7-2; CDR3aa: CASSLVWTSGPNEQFF; CDR3nt: TGTGCCAGCAGCTTAGTTTGGACTAGCGGGCCCAATGAGCAGTTCTTC
d_gene: .; abundance: .; j_gene: TRBJ2-2; v_gene: TRBV14; CDR3aa: CASSLGALDTGELFF; CDR3nt: TGTGCCAGCAGCCTCGGGGCCCTCGATACCGGGGAGCTGTTTTTT
d_gene: TRBD1; abundance: .; j_gene: TRBJ2-7; v_gene: TRBV27; CDR3aa: CASRIKPGQGAYEQYF; CDR3nt: TGTGCCAGCAGGATAAAACCGGGACAGGGGGCCTACGAGCAGTACTTC
d_gene: TRBD1; abundance: .; j_gene: TRBJ2-5; v_gene: TRBV12-3/TRBV12-4; CDR3aa: CASSFSGDRVDNEQYF; CDR3nt: TGTGCCAGCAGTTTCAGCGGAGACAGGGTTGACAATGAGCAGTACTTC
d_gene: .; abundance: .; j_gene: TRBJ1-6; v_gene: TRBV7-2; CDR3aa: CASSLSGASGFGNSPLHF; CDR3nt: TGTGCCAGCAGCCTCTCGGGGGCGTCGGGTTTCGGCAATTCACCCCTCCACTTT
d_gene: TRBD1; abundance: .; j_gene: TRBJ2-1; v_gene: TRBV6-5; CDR3aa: CASSYSTGFGQFF; CDR3nt: TGTGCCAGCAGTTACTCGACAGGGTTCGGGCAGTTCTTC
d_gene: .; abundance: .; j_gene: TRBJ1-5; v_gene: TRBV25-1; CDR3aa: CASSEYEGSNQPQHF; CDR3nt: TGTGCCAGCAGTGAATATGAAGGCAGCAATCAGCCCCAGCATTTT
d_gene: .; abundance: .; j_gene: TRBJ1-5; v_gene: TRBV6-1; CDR3aa: CASSEGAQGGNQPQHF; CDR3nt: TGTGCCAGCAGTGAAGGGGCACAGGGAGGGAATCAGCCCCAGCATTTT
d_gene: .; abundance: .; j_gene: TRBJ2-2; v_gene: TRBV6-2/TRBV6-3; CDR3aa: CASSPHRDTGELFF; CDR3nt: TGTGCCAGCTCTCCCCACCGGGACACCGGGGAGCTGTTTTTT
d_gene: .; abundance: few; j_gene: TRBJ2-2; v_gene: TRBV12-3/TRBV12-4; CDR3aa: CASSRQSSGELFF; CDR3nt: TGTGCCAGCAGCCGACAGTCATCCGGGGAGCTGTTTTTT
d_gene: TRBD2; abundance: .; j_gene: TRBJ2-1; v_gene: TRBV5-1; CDR3aa: CASSPGLARDNEQFF; CDR3nt: TGCGCCAGCAGCCCAGGACTAGCCAGGGACAATGAGCAGTTCTTC
d_gene: .; abundance: few; j_gene: TRBJ1-5; v_gene: TRBV12-3/TRBV12-4; CDR3aa: CASSLSDNQPQHF; CDR3nt: TGTGCCAGCAGTTTATCCGACAATCAGCCCCAGCATTTT
d_gene: .; abundance: few; j_gene: TRBJ2-3; v_gene: TRBV12-3/TRBV12-4; CDR3aa: CASCRSPDTQYF; CDR3nt: TGTGCCAGCTGTCGGTCCCCAGATACGCAGTATTTT
d_gene: .; abundance: many; j_gene: TRBJ2-1; v_gene: TRBV14; CDR3aa: CASSLESSYNEQFF; CDR3nt: TGTGCCAGCAGCTTGGAGAGCTCCTACAATGAGCAGTTCTTC
d_gene: .; abundance: many; j_gene: TRBJ1-2; v_gene: TRBV4-3; CDR3aa: CASSQDLSRAEGYTF; CDR3nt: TGCGCCAGCAGCCAAGATCTTAGCAGGGCTGAGGGCTACACCTTC
d_gene: .; abundance: many; j_gene: TRBJ2-7; v_gene: TRBV10-3; CDR3aa: CAISEATQGRSEQYF; CDR3nt: TGTGCCATCAGTGAGGCGACACAAGGACGATCCGAGCAGTACTTC
d_gene: .; abundance: .; j_gene: TRBJ1-2; v_gene: TRBV4-2; CDR3aa: CASSYSAFGDYGYTF; CDR3nt: TGTGCCAGCAGCTATTCGGCCTTTGGGGACTATGGCTACACCTTC
d_gene: TRBD2; abundance: .; j_gene: TRBJ2-1; v_gene: TRBV7-2; CDR3aa: CASSLAGGGSSYNEQFF; CDR3nt: TGTGCCAGCAGCTTAGCCGGCGGGGGTAGCTCCTACAATGAGCAGTTCTTC
d_gene: TRBD2; abundance: .; j_gene: TRBJ2-7; v_gene: TRBV29-1; CDR3aa: CSVDWASGGAHEQYF; CDR3nt: TGCAGCGTTGATTGGGCTAGCGGGGGGGCACATGAGCAGTACTTC
d_gene: .; abundance: .; j_gene: TRBJ2-5; v_gene: TRBV4-2; CDR3aa: CASSQVEDLTKTQYF; CDR3nt: TGTGCCAGCAGCCAAGTTGAGGATTTGACGAAGACCCAGTACTTC